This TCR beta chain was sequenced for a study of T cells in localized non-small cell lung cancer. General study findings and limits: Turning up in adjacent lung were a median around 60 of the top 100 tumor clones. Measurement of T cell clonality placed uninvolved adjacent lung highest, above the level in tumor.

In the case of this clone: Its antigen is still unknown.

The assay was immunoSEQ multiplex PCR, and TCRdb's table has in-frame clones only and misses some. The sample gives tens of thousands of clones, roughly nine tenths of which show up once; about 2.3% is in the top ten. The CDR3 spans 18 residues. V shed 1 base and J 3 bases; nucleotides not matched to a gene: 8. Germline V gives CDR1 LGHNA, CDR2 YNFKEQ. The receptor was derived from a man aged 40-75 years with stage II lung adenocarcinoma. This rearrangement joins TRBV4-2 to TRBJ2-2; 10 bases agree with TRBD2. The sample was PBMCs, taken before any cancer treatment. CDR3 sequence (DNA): TGTGCCAGCAGCCAAGCCCAGCGGGGGGGGCTTTACACCGGGGAGCTGTTTTTT. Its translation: CASSQAQRGGLYTGELFF.